This TCR beta chain was observed in a study of vaccination and CD4 T cells after COVID-19. With 0 bases removed from V and 1 base from J, the gap between germline ends came to 6 bases. In germline, CDR1 is MNHEY, CDR2 SVGEGT. The CDR3 spans 14 residues. An Oncomine TCR Beta short-read assay was used to sequence the DNA from cultured CD4+ T cells. Each CDR3 protein gets one entry after TCRdb re-called the PCR reads with MiXCR. The sample lists about 17,000 distinct CDR3 sequences; around three fifths were seen once. Indicated treatment: approximately nine-day PBMC culture with coronavirus spike peptide pools or control peptides (ViraFEST assay). A few counts support this clonotype. What it binds is unknown.

This chain connects TRBV6-2 or TRBV6-3 to TRBJ2-5; D remains unclear. This TCR derives from a human donor who had recovered from COVID-19. This specimen consisted of CD4+ T cells from blood, cultured in vitro, obtained after SARS-CoV-2 vaccination. CDR3 nucleotides: TGTGCCAGCAGTTACTCAGGGTTCCAAGAGACCCAGTACTTC. Translating it yields CASSYSGFQETQYF.